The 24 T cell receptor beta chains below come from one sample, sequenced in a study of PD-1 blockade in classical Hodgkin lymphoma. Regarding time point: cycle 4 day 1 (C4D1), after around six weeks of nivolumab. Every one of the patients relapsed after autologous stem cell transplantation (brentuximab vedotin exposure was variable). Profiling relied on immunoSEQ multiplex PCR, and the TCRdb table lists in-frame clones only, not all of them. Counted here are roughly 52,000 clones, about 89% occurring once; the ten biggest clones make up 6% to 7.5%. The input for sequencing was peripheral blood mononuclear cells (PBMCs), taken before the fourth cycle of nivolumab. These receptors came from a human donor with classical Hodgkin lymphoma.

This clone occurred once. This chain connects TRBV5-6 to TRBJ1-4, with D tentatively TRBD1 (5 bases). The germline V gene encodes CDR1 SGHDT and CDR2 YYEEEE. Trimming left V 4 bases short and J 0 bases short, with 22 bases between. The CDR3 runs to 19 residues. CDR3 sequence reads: CASSPTKRQIEPTNEKLFF. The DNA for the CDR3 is TGTGCCAGCAGCCCAACCAAAAGACAGATAGAGCCAACTAATGAAAAACTGTTTTTT.

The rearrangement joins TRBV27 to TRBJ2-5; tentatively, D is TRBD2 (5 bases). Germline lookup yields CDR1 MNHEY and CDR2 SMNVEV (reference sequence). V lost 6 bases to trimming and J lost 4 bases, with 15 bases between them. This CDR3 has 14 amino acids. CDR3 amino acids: CASRQDSRPETQYF. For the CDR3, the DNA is TGTGCCAGCAGGCAGGACTCCCGGCCAGAGACCCAGTACTTC.

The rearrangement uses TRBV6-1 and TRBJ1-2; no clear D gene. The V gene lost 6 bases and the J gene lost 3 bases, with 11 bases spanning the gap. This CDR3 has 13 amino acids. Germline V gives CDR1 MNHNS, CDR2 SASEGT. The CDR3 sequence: CASSLGWDYGYTF. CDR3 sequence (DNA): TGTGCCAGCAGCCTAGGGTGGGACTATGGCTACACCTTC.

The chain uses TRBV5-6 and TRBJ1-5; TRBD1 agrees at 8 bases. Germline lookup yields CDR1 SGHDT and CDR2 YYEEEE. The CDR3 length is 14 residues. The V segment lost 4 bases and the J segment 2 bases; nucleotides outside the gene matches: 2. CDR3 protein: CASSLTGGNQPQHF. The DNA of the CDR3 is TGTGCCAGCAGCCTGACAGGGGGCAATCAGCCCCAGCATTTT.

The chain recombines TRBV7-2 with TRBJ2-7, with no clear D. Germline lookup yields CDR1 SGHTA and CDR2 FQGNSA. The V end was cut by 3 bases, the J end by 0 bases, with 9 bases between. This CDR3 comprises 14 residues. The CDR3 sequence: CASSFSGSSYEQYF. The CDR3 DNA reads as TGTGCCAGCAGCTTTTCGGGCAGCTCCTACGAGCAGTACTTC. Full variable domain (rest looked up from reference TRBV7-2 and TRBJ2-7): GAGVSQSPSNKVTEKGKDVELRCDPISGHTALYWYRQSLGQGLEFLIYFQGNSAPDKSGLPSDRFSAERTGGSVSTLTIQRTQQEDSAVYLCASSFSGSSYEQYFGPGTRLTVT.

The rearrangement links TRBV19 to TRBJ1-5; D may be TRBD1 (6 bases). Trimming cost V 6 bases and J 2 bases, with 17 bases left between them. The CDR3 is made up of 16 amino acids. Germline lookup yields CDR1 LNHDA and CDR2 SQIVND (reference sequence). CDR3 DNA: TGTGCCAGTAGCTCACAGGGAGGCGGTGGCAATCAGCCCCAGCATTTT. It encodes CASSSQGGGGNQPQHF.

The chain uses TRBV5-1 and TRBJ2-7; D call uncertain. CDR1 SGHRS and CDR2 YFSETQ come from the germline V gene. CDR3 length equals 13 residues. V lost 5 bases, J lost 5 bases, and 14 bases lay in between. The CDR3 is CASRRAERDEQYF. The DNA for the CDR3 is TGCGCCAGCAGAAGGGCCGAGAGAGACGAGCAGTACTTC.

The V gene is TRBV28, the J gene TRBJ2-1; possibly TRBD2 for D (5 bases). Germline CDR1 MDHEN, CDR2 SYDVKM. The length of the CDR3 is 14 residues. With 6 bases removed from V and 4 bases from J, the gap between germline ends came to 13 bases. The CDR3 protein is CASSPPGLYNEQFF. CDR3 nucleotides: TGTGCCAGCAGCCCGCCTGGACTTTACAATGAGCAGTTCTTC.

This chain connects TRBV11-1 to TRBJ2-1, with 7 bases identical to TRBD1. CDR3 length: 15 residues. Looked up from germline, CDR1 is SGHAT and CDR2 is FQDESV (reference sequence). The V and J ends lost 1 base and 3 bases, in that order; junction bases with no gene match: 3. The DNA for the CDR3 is TGTGCCAGCAGCTTAGGGGCAGGGGGCTACAATGAGCAGTTCTTC. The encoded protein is CASSLGAGGYNEQFF.

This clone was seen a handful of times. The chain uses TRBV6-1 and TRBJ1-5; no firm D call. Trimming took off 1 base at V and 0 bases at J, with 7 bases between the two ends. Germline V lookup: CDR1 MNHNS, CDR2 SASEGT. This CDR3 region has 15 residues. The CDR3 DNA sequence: TGTGCCAGCAGTGAAGAGGGAGATAGCAATCAGCCCCAGCATTTT. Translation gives CASSEEGDSNQPQHF.

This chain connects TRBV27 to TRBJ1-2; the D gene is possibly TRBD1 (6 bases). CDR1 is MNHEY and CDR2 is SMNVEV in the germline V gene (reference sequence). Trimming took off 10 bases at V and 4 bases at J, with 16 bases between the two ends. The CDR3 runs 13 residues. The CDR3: CATMPQGSYGYTF. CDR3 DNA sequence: TGTGCCACCATGCCTCAGGGGAGCTATGGCTACACCTTC.

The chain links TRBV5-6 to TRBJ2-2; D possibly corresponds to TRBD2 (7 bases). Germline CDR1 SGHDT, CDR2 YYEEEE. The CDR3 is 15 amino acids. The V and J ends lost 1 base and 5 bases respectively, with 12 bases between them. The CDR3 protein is CASSLTGGGTGELFF. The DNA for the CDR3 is TGTGCCAGCAGCTTGACGGGGGGCGGTACCGGGGAGCTGTTTTTT.

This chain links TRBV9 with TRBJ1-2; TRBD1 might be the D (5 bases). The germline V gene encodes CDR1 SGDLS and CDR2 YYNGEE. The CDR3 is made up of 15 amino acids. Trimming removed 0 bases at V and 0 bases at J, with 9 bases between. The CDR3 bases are TGTGCCAGCAGCGTAGCAGGGACCACTAACTATGGCTACACCTTC. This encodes CASSVAGTTNYGYTF.

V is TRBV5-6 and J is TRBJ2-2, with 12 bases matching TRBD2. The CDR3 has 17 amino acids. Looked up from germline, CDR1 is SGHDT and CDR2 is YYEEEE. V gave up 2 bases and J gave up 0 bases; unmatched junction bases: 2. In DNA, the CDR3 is TGTGCCAGCAGCTTTAGGACTAGCGGGGCGAACACCGGGGAGCTGTTTTTT. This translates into CASSFRTSGANTGELFF. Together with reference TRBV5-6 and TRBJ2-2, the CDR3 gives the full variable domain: DAGVTQSPTHLIKTRGQQVTLRCSPKSGHDTVSWYQQALGQGPQFIFQYYEEEERQRGNFPDRFSGHQFPNYSSELNVNALLLGDSALYLCASSFRTSGANTGELFFGEGSRLTVL.

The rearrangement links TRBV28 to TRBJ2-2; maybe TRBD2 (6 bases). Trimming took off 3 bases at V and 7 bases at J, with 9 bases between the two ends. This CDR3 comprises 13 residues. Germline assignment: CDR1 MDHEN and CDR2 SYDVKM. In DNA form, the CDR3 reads TGTGCCAGCAGTTTGACGGGGGACGGGGAGCTGTTTTTT. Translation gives CASSLTGDGELFF.

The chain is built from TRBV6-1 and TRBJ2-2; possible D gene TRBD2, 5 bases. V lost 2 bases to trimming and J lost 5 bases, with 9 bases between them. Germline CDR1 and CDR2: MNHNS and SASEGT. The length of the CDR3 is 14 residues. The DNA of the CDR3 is TGTGCCAGCAGTGAAAAGCGACTAACCGGGGAGCTGTTTTTT. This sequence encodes CASSEKRLTGELFF.

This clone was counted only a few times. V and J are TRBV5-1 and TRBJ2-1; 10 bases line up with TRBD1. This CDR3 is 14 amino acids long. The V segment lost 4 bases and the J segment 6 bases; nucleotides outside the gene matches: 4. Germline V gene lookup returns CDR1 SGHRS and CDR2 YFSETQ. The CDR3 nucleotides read TGCGCCAGCAGCAGGGACAGGGGAGGCAATGAGCAGTTCTTC. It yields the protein CASSRDRGGNEQFF.

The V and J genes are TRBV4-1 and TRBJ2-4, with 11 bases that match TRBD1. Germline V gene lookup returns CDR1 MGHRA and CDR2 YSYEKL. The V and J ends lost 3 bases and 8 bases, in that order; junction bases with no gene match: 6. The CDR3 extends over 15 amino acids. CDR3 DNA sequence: TGCGCCAGCAGCCACTCCGGGACAGGGGGGGACATTCAGTACTTC. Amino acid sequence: CASSHSGTGGDIQYF.

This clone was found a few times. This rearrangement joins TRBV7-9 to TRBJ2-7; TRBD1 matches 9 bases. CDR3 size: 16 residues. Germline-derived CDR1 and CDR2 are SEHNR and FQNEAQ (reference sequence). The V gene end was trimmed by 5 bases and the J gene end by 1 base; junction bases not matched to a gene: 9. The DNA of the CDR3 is TGTGCCAGCAGCCCCTCAGGACAGGGGCGATCCTACGAGCAGTACTTC. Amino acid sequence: CASSPSGQGRSYEQYF.

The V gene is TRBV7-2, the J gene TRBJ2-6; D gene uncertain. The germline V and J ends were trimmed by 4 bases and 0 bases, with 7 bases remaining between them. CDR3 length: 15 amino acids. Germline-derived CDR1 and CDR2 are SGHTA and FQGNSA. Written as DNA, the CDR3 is TGTGCCAGCAGCTCGCCGGCCTCTGGGGCCAACGTCCTGACTTTC. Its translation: CASSSPASGANVLTF.

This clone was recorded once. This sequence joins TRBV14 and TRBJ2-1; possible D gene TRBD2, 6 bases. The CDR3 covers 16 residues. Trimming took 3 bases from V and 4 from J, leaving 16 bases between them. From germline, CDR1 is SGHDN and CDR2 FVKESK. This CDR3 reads CASSHTRDSSYNEQFF. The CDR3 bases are TGTGCCAGCAGCCACACCCGGGACTCGTCATACAATGAGCAGTTCTTC.

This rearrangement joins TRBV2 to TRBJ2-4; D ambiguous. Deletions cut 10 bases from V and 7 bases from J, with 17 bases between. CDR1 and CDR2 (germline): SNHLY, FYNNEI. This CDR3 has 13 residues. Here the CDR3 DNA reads TGTGCCACCAGGAGCAGTCAAATGAACATTCAGTACTTC. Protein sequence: CATRSSQMNIQYF.

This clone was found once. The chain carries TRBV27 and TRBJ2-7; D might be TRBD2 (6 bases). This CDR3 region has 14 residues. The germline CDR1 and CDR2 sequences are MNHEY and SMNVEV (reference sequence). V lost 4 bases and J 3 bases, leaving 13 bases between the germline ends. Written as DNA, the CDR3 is TGTGCCAGCAGTTATAGCGGTCCTTTCTACGAGCAGTACTTC. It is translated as CASSYSGPFYEQYF.

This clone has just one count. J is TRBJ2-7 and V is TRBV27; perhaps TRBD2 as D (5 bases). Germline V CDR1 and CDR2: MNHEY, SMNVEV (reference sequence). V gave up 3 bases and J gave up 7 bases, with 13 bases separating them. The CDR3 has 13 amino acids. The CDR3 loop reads CASSFRGSGEQYF. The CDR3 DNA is TGTGCCAGCAGTTTCCGGGGATCTGGAGAGCAGTACTTC.